This passage covers 15 T cell receptor beta chains from one sample sequenced in a study of T cell changes during pregnancy in multiple sclerosis. Method: immunoSEQ multiplex PCR; TCRdb's copy keeps in-frame clones and lacks some. The sample contains some 64,000 clones, about 90% of which appear only once. The source material was peripheral blood, sampled in the first trimester of pregnancy. The receptors were gathered from a female donor in good health, enrolled as a control in a pregnancy study.

The chain combines TRBV4-3 with TRBJ1-5, with 7 nucleotides matching TRBD1. The CDR3 length is 15 residues. The germline V gene encodes CDR1 LGHNA and CDR2 YSLEER. The V gene end was trimmed by 0 bases and the J gene end by 3 bases; junction bases not matched to a gene: 2. CDR3 nucleotides: TGCGCCAGCAGCCAAGATACAGGGGCCAATCAGCCCCAGCATTTT. Translated: CASSQDTGANQPQHF.

The chain has TRBV11-2 and TRBJ1-2; D is perhaps TRBD1 (6 bases). Germline CDR1 reads SGHAT; CDR2 reads FQNNGV. The CDR3 contains 14 residues. V gave up 6 bases and J gave up 1 base, with 12 bases separating them. Here the CDR3 reads CASSVRGGNYGYTF. The CDR3 region has the DNA TGTGCCAGCAGTGTCCGAGGGGGTAACTATGGCTACACCTTC.

In DNA form, the CDR3 reads TGTGCCAGTAGCGGGGGGCGGAATGAGCAGTTCTTC. This encodes CASSGGRNEQFF. J is TRBJ2-1 and V is TRBV19; possibly TRBD2 for D (7 bases). Germline CDR1 LNHDA, CDR2 SQIVND (reference sequence). V lost 6 bases and J lost 7, with 10 bases in between. The CDR3 loop spans 12 amino acids.

The genes are TRBV7-8 and TRBJ2-3; perhaps TRBD2 as D (6 bases). From germline, CDR1 is SGHVS and CDR2 FQNEAQ. V shed 1 base and J shed 5 bases, with 13 bases lying between them. The CDR3 spans 15 residues. The CDR3 nucleotides read TGTGCCAGCAGCTTAGTACCGCAGGGAGGAGATACGCAGTATTTT. This gives the protein CASSLVPQGGDTQYF.

The table lists this clone with a count of one. The gene calls are TRBV30 and TRBJ1-2, with a possible D match to TRBD1 (6 bases). Germline V gene lookup returns CDR1 GTSNPN and CDR2 SVGIG (reference sequence). V lost 2 bases, J lost 2 bases, and 12 bases lay in between. The CDR3 covers 14 residues. The CDR3 region has the DNA TGTGCCTGGAGTTTGGGGACATCCAACTATGGCTACACCTTC. Its translation: CAWSLGTSNYGYTF.

Of note for this clone: This CDR3 is also generated by other DNA sequences in the sample. The chain recombines TRBV5-1 with TRBJ2-7; perhaps TRBD1 as D (6 bases). The CDR3 is made up of 13 amino acids. Trimming pared 0 bases from V and 2 bases from J, leaving 6 bases between. Germline assignment: CDR1 SGHRS and CDR2 YFSETQ. CDR3 coding DNA: TGCGCCAGCAGCTTGGACAGGGCCTACGAGCAGTACTTC. Translating gives CASSLDRAYEQYF.

V is TRBV10-3 and J is TRBJ1-2; 7 nucleotides match TRBD1. The CDR3 is 13 residues long. The junction had 7 bases not matched to a gene; V was cut back by 7 bases and J by 5 bases. In germline, CDR1 is ENHRY, CDR2 SYGVKD. The CDR3 protein is CAITTQGDYGYTF. In DNA, the CDR3 is TGTGCCATCACAACCCAGGGGGATTATGGCTACACCTTC.

This clone was picked up one time. J is TRBJ1-6 and V is TRBV7-6; no clear D. With 1 base removed from V and 6 bases from J, the gap between germline ends came to 10 bases. This CDR3 is 15 amino acids long. Germline CDR1 is SGHVS and CDR2 is FNYEAQ. CDR3 sequence reads: CASSLERRRNSPLHF. In nucleotides, the CDR3 is TGTGCCAGCAGCTTAGAAAGGAGGCGTAATTCACCCCTCCACTTT.

The CDR3 region has the DNA TGTGCCAGCAATTTACAGGGTGGGGTTCAGTACTTC. Translating it yields CASNLQGGVQYF. The chain recombines TRBV6-5 with TRBJ2-4; a possible D gene is TRBD1 (6 bases). Germline CDR1 is MNHEY and CDR2 is SVGAGI. Trimming left V 7 bases short and J 11 bases short, with 15 bases between. The CDR3 runs to 12 residues.

In this sample, this clone turned up once. The CDR3 region has the DNA TGTGCCAGCAGCCAAGAACAGACAGGGGATCAGCCCCAGCATTTT. Translation gives CASSQEQTGDQPQHF. The V call is TRBV4-2, the J call TRBJ1-5, with TRBD1 identical over 8 bases. Trimming cost V 0 bases and J 5 bases; bases outside gene matches: 3. The germline gives CDR1 LGHNA, CDR2 YNFKEQ. This CDR3 has 15 amino acids.

The V call is TRBV11-2, the J call TRBJ2-7; D might be TRBD2 (6 bases). V shed 10 bases and J shed 0 bases, with 13 bases lying between them. The germline gives CDR1 SGHAT, CDR2 FQNNGV. The CDR3 is 13 residues long. CDR3 amino acids: CATNLGGSYEQYF. CDR3 bases: TGTGCCACCAATCTCGGGGGCTCCTACGAGCAGTACTTC.

The CDR3 sequence: CASSIDRVHNQPQHF. DNA for the CDR3: TGTGCCAGTAGTATCGACAGGGTTCACAATCAGCCCCAGCATTTT. This chain connects TRBV19 to TRBJ1-5; 7 nucleotides match TRBD1. The V gene end was trimmed by 3 bases and the J gene end by 3 bases; junction bases not matched to a gene: 5. The germline V gene has CDR1 LNHDA and CDR2 SQIVND (reference sequence). This CDR3 is 15 amino acids long.

The chain has TRBV4-3 and TRBJ1-6, with unresolved D. Germline CDR1 and CDR2: LGHNA and YSLEER. The V and J ends lost 2 bases and 9 bases respectively, with 5 bases between them. This CDR3 contains 12 residues. Written as DNA, the CDR3 is TGCGCCAGCAGCCAAACGGGTTCACCCCTCCACTTT. This codes for CASSQTGSPLHF.

The chain employs TRBV14 and TRBJ1-6; D gene ambiguous. The germline V gene encodes CDR1 SGHDN and CDR2 FVKESK. The CDR3 contains 16 residues. V shed 2 bases and J shed 0 bases, with 8 bases lying between them. CDR3 loop: CASSQYASSYNSPLHF. CDR3 in DNA: TGTGCCAGCAGCCAATACGCCAGCTCCTATAATTCACCCCTCCACTTT.

The chain employs TRBV19 and TRBJ1-2; TRBD1 agrees at 7 bases. V shed 4 bases and J 5 bases; nucleotides not matched to a gene: 10. CDR1 is LNHDA, CDR2 SQIVND, per germline (reference sequence). CDR3 length equals 15 residues. The CDR3 protein is CASSKSRDSYYGYTF. Written as DNA, the CDR3 is TGTGCCAGTAGTAAAAGCCGGGACAGTTATTATGGCTACACCTTC.